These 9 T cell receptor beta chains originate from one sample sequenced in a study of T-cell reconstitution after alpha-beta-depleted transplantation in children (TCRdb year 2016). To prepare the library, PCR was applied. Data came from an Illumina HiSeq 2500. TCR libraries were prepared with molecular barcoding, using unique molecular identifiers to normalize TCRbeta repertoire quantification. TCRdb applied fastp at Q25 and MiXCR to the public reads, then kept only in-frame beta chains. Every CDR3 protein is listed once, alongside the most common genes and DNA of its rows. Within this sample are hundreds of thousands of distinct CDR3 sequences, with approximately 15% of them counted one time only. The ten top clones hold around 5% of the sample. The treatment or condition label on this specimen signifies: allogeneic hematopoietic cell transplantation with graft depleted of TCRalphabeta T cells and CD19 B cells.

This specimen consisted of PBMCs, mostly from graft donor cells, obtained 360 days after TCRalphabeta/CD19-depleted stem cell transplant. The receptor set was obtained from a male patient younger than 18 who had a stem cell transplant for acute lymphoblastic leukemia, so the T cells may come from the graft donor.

The CDR3 nucleotides are TGCGCCAGCAGCCAAGTGGCTAGCAATCAGCCCCAGCATTTT. This codes for CASSQVASNQPQHF. The V and J genes are TRBV4-3 and TRBJ1-5; D gene unclear. Germline CDR1 is LGHNA and CDR2 is YSLEER. Deletions cut 1 base from V and 0 bases from J, with 4 bases between. The CDR3 is 14 amino acids.

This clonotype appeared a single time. CDR3 sequence reads: CASRQRPGTGGTGELFF. For the CDR3, the DNA is TGCGCCAGCAGGCAACGTCCCGGGACAGGGGGAACCGGGGAGCTGTTTTTT. The gene calls are TRBV4-1 and TRBJ2-2, with 11 positions matching TRBD1. Germline V gene data show CDR1 as MGHRA and CDR2 as YSYEKL. V lost 6 bases to trimming and J lost 5 bases; unmatched junction nucleotides: 11. The CDR3 loop spans 17 amino acids.

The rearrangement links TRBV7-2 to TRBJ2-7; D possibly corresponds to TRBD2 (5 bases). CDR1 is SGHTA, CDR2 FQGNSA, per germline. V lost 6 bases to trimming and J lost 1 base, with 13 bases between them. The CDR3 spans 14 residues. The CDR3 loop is CASRSRGKSYEQYF. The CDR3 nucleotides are TGTGCCAGCAGGTCCCGAGGGAAGTCCTACGAGCAGTACTTC.

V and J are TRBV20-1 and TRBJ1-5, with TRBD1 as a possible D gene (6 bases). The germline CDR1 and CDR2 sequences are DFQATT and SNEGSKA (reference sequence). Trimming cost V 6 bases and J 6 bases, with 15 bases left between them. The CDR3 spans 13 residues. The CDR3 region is CSATQGLSQPQHF. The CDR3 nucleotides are TGCAGTGCCACACAGGGATTAAGTCAGCCCCAGCATTTT.

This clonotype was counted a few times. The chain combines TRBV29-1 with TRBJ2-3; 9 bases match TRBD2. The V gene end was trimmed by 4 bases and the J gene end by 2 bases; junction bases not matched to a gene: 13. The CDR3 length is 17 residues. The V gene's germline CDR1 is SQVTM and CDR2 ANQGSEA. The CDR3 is CSVGRLGLAGSTDTQYF. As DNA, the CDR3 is TGCAGCGTTGGCCGACTCGGGCTAGCGGGGTCCACAGATACGCAGTATTTT.

The CDR3 DNA reads as TGTGCCAGCAGCTTAGCCCCCGGGAGCGGGAGCTCAGATACGCAGTATTTT. Amino acid sequence: CASSLAPGSGSSDTQYF. The V gene is TRBV11-2, the J gene TRBJ2-3; 8 nucleotides match TRBD2. The junction had 10 bases not matched to a gene; V was cut back by 1 base and J by 4 bases. The CDR3 sequence is 17 residues long. Germline CDR1 is SGHAT and CDR2 is FQNNGV.

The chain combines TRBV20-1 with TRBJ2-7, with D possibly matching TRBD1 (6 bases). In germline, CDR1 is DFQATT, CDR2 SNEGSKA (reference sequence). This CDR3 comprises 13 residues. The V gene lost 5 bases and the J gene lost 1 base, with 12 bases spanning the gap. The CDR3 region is CSAHRETSYEQYF. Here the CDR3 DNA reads TGCAGTGCTCACAGGGAAACTTCCTACGAGCAGTACTTC.

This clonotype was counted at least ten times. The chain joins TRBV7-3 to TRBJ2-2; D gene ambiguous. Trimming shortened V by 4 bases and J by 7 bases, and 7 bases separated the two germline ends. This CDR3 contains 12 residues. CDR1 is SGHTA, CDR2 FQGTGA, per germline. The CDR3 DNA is TGTGCCAGCAGCTCAAGGCACGGGGAGCTGTTTTTT. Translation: CASSSRHGELFF. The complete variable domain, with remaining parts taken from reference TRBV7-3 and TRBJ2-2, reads GAGVSQTPSNKVTEKGKYVELRCDPISGHTALYWYRQSLGQGPEFLIYFQGTGAADDSGLPNDRFFAVRPEGSVSTLKIQRTERGDSAVYLCASSSRHGELFFGEGSRLTVL.

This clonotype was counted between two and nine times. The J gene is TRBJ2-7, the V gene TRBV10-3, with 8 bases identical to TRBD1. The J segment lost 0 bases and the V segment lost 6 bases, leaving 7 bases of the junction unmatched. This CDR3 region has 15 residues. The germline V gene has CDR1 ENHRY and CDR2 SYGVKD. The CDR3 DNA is TGTGCCATCAGGTCGTCCGGGACAGGCTCCTACGAGCAGTACTTC. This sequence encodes CAIRSSGTGSYEQYF.